Given below is one T cell receptor (beta chain) in context. The target antigen is unknown. The primer mix had 60 Vbeta and 13 Jbeta primers. The protocol was immunoSEQ multiplex PCR, while the TCRdb copy is restricted to in-frame clones and leaves out a portion. Of about 130,000 clones in the sample, 80% are singletons; the top ten hold 1%. These data belong to a study of cytomegalovirus exposure and HLA in healthy donors. Study information: Across about 400 genotyped donors, just over 80% landed in the Caucasian-associated ancestry cluster. Overall study results and limits: Productive status was seen about 90% or about 30% of the time for most TCR beta V segments in an earlier analysis. Presence/absence comparisons presumed near-even sequencing depth among donors.

The CDR3 extends over 15 amino acids. Trimming removed 4 bases from V and 9 bases from J; junction bases left unmatched: 11. Germline CDR1 reads SGHTS; CDR2 reads YDEGEE. Sequenced material: PBMCs. The J gene is TRBJ2-1, the V gene TRBV5-8; 9 bases align to TRBD1. The receptor comes from a man between 40 and 49 years old in good health and CMV-seronegative. The CDR3 sequence is CASSAGTGLYGEQFF. The CDR3 DNA sequence: TGTGCCAGCAGCGCCGGGACAGGGCTTTACGGTGAGCAGTTCTTC.